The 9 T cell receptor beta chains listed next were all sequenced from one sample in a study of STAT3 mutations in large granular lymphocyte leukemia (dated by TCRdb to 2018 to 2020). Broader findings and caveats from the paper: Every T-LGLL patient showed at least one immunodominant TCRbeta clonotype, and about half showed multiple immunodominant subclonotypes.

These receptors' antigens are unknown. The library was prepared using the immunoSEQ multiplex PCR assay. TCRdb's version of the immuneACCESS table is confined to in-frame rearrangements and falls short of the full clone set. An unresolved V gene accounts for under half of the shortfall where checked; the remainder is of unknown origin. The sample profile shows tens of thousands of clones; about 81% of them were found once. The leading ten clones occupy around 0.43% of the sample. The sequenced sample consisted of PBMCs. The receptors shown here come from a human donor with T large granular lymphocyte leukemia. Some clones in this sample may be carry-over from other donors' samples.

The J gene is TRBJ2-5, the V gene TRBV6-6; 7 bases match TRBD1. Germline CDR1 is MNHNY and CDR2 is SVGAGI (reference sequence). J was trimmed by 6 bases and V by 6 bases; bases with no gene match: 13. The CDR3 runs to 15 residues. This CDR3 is CASSHRDSFKKTQYF. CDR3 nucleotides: TGTGCCAGCAGCCATAGGGACAGCTTCAAGAAGACCCAGTACTTC.

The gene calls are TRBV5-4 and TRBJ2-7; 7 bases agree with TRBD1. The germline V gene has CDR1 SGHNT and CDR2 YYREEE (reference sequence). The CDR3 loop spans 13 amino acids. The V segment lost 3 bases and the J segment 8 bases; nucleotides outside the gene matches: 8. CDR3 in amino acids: CASSWGQQGQQYV. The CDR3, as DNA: TGTGCCAGCAGCTGGGGACAGCAGGGGCAGCAGTACGTC.

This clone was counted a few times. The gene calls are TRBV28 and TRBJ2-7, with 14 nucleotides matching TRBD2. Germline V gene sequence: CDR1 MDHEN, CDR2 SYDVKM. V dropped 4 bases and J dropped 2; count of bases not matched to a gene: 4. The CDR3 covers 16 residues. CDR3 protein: CASSSRLAGGPYEQYV. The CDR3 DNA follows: TGTGCCAGCAGTTCCCGACTAGCGGGGGGGCCCTACGAGCAGTACGTC.

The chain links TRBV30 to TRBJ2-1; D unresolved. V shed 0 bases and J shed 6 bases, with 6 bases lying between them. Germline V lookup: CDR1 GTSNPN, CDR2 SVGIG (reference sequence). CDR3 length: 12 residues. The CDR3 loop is CAWSVAGNEQFF. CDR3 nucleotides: TGTGCCTGGAGTGTAGCCGGCAATGAGCAGTTCTTC. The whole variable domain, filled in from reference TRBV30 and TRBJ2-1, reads SQTIHQWPATLVQPVGSPLSLECTVEGTSNPNLYWYRQAAGRGLQLLFYSVGIGQISSEVPQNLSASRPQDRQFILSSKKLLLSDSGFYLCAWSVAGNEQFFGPGTRLTVL.

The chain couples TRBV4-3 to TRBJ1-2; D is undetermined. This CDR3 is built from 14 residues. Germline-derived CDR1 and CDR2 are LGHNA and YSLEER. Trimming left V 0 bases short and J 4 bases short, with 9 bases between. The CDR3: CASSQDGSPYGYTF. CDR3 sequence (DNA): TGCGCCAGCAGCCAAGATGGCAGCCCCTATGGCTACACCTTC.

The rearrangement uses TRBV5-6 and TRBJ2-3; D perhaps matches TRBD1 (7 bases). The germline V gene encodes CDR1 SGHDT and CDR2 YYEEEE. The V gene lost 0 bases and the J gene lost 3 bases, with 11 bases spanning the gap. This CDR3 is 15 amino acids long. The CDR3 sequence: CASSLDRGGTDTQYF. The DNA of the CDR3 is TGTGCCAGCAGCTTGGACAGGGGAGGAACAGATACGCAGTATTTT.

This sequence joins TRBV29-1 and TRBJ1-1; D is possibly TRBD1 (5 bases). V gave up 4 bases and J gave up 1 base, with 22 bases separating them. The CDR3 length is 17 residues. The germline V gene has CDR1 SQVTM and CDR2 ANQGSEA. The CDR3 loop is CSVGQHPGGGSNTEAFF. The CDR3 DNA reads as TGCAGCGTTGGCCAACACCCCGGGGGGGGTTCGAACACTGAAGCTTTCTTT.

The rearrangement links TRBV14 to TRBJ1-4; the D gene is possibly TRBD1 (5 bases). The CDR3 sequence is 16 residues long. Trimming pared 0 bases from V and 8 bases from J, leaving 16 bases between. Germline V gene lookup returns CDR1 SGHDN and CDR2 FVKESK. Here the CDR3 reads CASSQDRWGDREKLFF. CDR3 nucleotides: TGTGCCAGCAGCCAAGATCGGTGGGGGGACCGCGAAAAACTGTTTTTT.

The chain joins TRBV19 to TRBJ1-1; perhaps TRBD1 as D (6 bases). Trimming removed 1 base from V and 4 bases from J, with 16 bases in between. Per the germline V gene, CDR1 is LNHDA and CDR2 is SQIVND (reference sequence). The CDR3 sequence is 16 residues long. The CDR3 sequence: CASSIVPLLGGTEAFF. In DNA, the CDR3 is TGTGCCAGTAGTATAGTCCCTCTACTAGGGGGCACTGAAGCTTTCTTT.